This T cell receptor (beta chain) was documented in a study of cytomegalovirus exposure and HLA in healthy donors. Whole-study results and caveats: Associated with cytomegalovirus, according to the listing, were 164 TCR beta chains.

Clones were read by immunoSEQ multiplex PCR, and TCRdb kept only the in-frame ones, dropping some. The table includes more than 250,000 clones, around 90% detected once. The V gene's germline CDR1 is MNHEY and CDR2 SVGAGI. V lost 2 bases, J lost 0 bases, and 9 bases lay in between. CDR3 length: 15 residues. Remarks on this clone: The antigen is undetermined.

The clonotype was recovered from a woman under 40 in good health and CMV-seropositive. Sequencing input: PBMCs. The genes are TRBV6-5 and TRBJ2-3; D is perhaps TRBD2 (6 bases). The CDR3 reads CASSYGGTSTDTQYF. CDR3 nucleotides: TGTGCCAGCAGTTACGGCGGGACTAGCACAGATACGCAGTATTTT.